These 5 T cell receptor beta chains came from one sample sequenced in a study of cytomegalovirus exposure and HLA in healthy donors. The PCR was carried out with 60 Vbeta primers and 13 Jbeta primers. Here immunoSEQ multiplex PCR was the method, and the copy in TCRdb shows in-frame clones only, minus some. Of about 89,000 clones detected, about 80% appear once; the ten largest clones hold 1.2% to 1.5%. The sequencing input was PBMCs. The receptor set was obtained from a male donor in good health and CMV-seronegative.

CDR3 sequence reads: CASRGVQGNYGYTF. DNA for the CDR3: TGTGCCAGCAGGGGGGTACAGGGGAACTATGGCTACACCTTC. V is TRBV28 and J is TRBJ1-2; TRBD1 aligns across 7 bases. CDR1 is MDHEN and CDR2 is SYDVKM in the germline V gene. CDR3 length: 14 amino acids. Trimming took 6 bases from V and 2 from J; bases not matched to a gene: 6.

The chain uses TRBV5-1 and TRBJ2-3; D unclear. Trimming took off 2 bases at V and 4 bases at J, with 11 bases between the two ends. The CDR3 sequence is 14 residues long. Germline CDR1 SGHRS, CDR2 YFSETQ. The DNA of the CDR3 is TGCGCCAGCAGCTTATTAACAGCCCCAGATACGCAGTATTTT. Translation gives CASSLLTAPDTQYF.

The sample holds one count of this clone. The chain has TRBV11-2 and TRBJ2-1; TRBD1 matches at 8 bases. This CDR3 comprises 16 residues. Germline V gene sequence: CDR1 SGHAT, CDR2 FQNNGV. V dropped 5 bases and J dropped 7; count of bases not matched to a gene: 13. This CDR3 reads CASSLEQGARSNEQFF. The DNA of the CDR3 is TGTGCCAGCAGCCTGGAGCAGGGGGCAAGGAGTAATGAGCAGTTCTTC. The variable domain in full, completed from reference TRBV11-2 and TRBJ2-1, reads EAGVAQSPRYKIIEKRQSVAFWCNPISGHATLYWYQQILGQGPKLLIQFQNNGVVDDSQLPKDRFSAERLKGVDSTLKIQPAKLEDSAVYLCASSLEQGARSNEQFFGPGTRLTVL.

The V gene is TRBV5-5, the J gene TRBJ1-5, with TRBD1 identical over 10 bases. The germline gives CDR1 SGHKS, CDR2 YYEKEE (reference sequence). The CDR3 runs to 14 residues. V trimming: 5 bases; J trimming: 5 bases; junction bases outside the gene matches: 4. The CDR3 DNA reads as TGTGCCAGCAGACCCGGACAGGGGGATCAGCCCCAGCATTTT. As protein: CASRPGQGDQPQHF.

This chain uses TRBV28 with TRBJ2-7; weak D call: TRBD1 (6 bases). CDR1 MDHEN and CDR2 SYDVKM come from the germline V gene. V dropped 5 bases and J dropped 7 bases, with 24 bases sitting between them. The CDR3 has 16 amino acids. The CDR3, as DNA: TGTGCCAGCAGTCCAACTAAGACAGGCCGTTTAGGGGAGCAGTACTTC. Amino acid sequence: CASSPTKTGRLGEQYF.